The 5 T cell receptor beta chains presented below share a single source sample, sequenced in a study of blood T cell repertoires in COVID-19. Profiling relied on immunoSEQ multiplex PCR, and the TCRdb table lists in-frame clones only, not all of them. Of more than 45,000 clones listed, 75% to 85% were seen once; the top ten hold roughly 8%. The sample was peripheral blood. These TCRs come from a man at least 80 years old in a cohort sampled during active COVID-19.

The gene calls are TRBV19 and TRBJ1-1, with 9 nucleotides matching TRBD1. V was clipped by 6 bases and J by 2 bases; unmatched bases: 7. The CDR3 loop spans 15 amino acids. Germline V gene data show CDR1 as LNHDA and CDR2 as SQIVND (reference sequence). The CDR3 region is CASRTGTGRNTEAFF. DNA for the CDR3: TGTGCCAGTAGGACGGGGACAGGGCGAAACACTGAAGCTTTCTTT.

J is TRBJ1-1 and V is TRBV3-1 (or the pseudogene TRBV3-2), with D possibly being TRBD1 (6 bases). Trimming stripped 4 bases from V and 11 bases from J, with 17 bases between. This CDR3 contains 13 residues. Looked up from germline, CDR1 is LGHDT and CDR2 is YNNKEL (reference sequence). CDR3 DNA: TGTGCCAGCAGCCTATCCATGGCAGGGGAGGCTTTCTTT. Translating it yields CASSLSMAGEAFF.

This clone has only one observation. V usage is TRBV24-1 and J usage is TRBJ1-1; D not resolved. V lost 0 bases, J lost 3 bases, and 4 bases lay in between. This CDR3 is 13 amino acids long. Germline V gene lookup returns CDR1 KGHDR and CDR2 SFDVKD. CDR3 DNA sequence: TGTGCCACCAGTGATTTGGGAGACACTGAAGCTTTCTTT. Its protein product is CATSDLGDTEAFF.

The V and J genes are TRBV2 and TRBJ1-2; TRBD1 is a possible D gene (6 bases). The germline gives CDR1 SNHLY, CDR2 FYNNEI. The CDR3 loop spans 14 amino acids. Trimming took 6 bases from V and 3 from J, leaving 14 bases between them. The CDR3: CASRVSQGYYGYTF. The CDR3 bases are TGTGCCAGCAGAGTTTCCCAGGGGTACTATGGCTACACCTTC.

The chain links TRBV5-1 to TRBJ2-3, with TRBD1 matching over 10 bases. Looked up from germline, CDR1 is SGHRS and CDR2 is YFSETQ. This CDR3 contains 16 residues. The trim removed 0 bases at V and 2 bases at J, leaving 3 bases unmatched. In DNA, the CDR3 is TGCGCCAGCAGCTTGGATGGGACAGGGGTCACAGATACGCAGTATTTT. Translation gives CASSLDGTGVTDTQYF.